There are a few counts of the clone carrying this T cell receptor (beta chain). The target antigen is unknown. The data belong to a study of regulatory T cells in long-lasting Graves disease. Whole-study context: For a period under 3 months, newly diagnosed Graves' patients had taken antithyroid drugs.

TCR beta libraries were built with iRepertoire HTBI primers and Arm-PCR of CDR3 regions. TCRdb fed the multiplex PCR reads into MiXCR, producing one record per CDR3 protein. The sample lists hundreds of thousands of distinct CDR3 sequences, over 15% occurring once. Study outcomes and limitations: There were preferences for TRBV28, TRBJ1-2 and TRBJ2-5 in persistent disease.

The germline V gene has CDR1 SQVTM and CDR2 ANQGSEA. With 7 bases removed from V and 8 bases from J, the gap between germline ends came to 17 bases. There are 12 residues in the CDR3. Time point reported: newly diagnosed GD, antithyroid drugs for less than 3 months. There was RNA extracted from PBMCs, and the TCR library was made from it. This sample also belongs to another study, concerning T cells in Graves' hyperthyroidism and ophthalmopathy. According to that study: Together with thyroid ultrasound, orbital computed tomography, serum thyroxine and TRAb, clinical symptoms were used for diagnoses.

The chain couples TRBV29-1 to TRBJ2-5; possibly TRBD1 for D (7 bases). This specimen was peripheral blood mononuclear cells (PBMCs), taken at new diagnosis, from a patient treated with antithyroid drugs. The sequence was obtained from a man aged 40-50 years with Graves disease. The CDR3: CSAGDRRKTQYF. CDR3 coding DNA: TGCAGCGCGGGGGACAGAAGAAAAACCCAGTACTTC.